This TCR beta chain was identified in a study of post-analysis software for immune sequencing data. Turning to the study itself: The courses of disease that were included comprised relapsing-remitting, secondary progressive and progressive-relapsing multiple sclerosis. Study-level points and caveats: Included in a set of roughly five TRBV segments more frequent in patients than controls were TRBV5-6, TRBV5-1 and TRBV20-1. Multiple sclerosis patients had significantly lower normalized Chao1 diversity than controls.

Germline V gene lookup returns CDR1 SQVTM and CDR2 ANQGSEA. With 8 bases removed from V and 0 bases from J, the gap between germline ends came to 14 bases. The CDR3 is 14 residues long. As for this clonotype: Its target is unknown.

Unique-molecular-identifier-tagged TCR beta cDNA libraries were used. The source material, about 0.9 to 10 million T cells, gave rise to 500,000 or so cDNA molecules. Each CDR3 protein gets one entry after TCRdb re-called the PCR reads with MiXCR. The top ten clones hold under 2% of a sample with roughly 620,000 distinct CDR3 sequences, roughly 40% of them seen once. This clonotype was sampled from a girl aged 5-17 years with multiple sclerosis. Material for sequencing was blood. The chain is built from TRBV29-1 and TRBJ2-1, with D possibly being TRBD2 (6 bases). The DNA of the CDR3 is TGCAGCCTGCGGGGTGGACACTCCTACAATGAGCAGTTCTTC. Translation gives CSLRGGHSYNEQFF.